This TCR beta chain was obtained from a study of T cells in Graves' hyperthyroidism and ophthalmopathy (dated by TCRdb to 2018 to 2020). Regarding the research as a whole: Peripheral blood was collected at initial diagnosis, before any treatment. TCR V-J signatures able to tell the groups apart were searched for in a discovery cohort of approximately 95 patients, of whom around 43 had Graves' ophthalmopathy and 55 to 60 had stable Graves' hyperthyroidism. Prospective prediction of ophthalmopathy was tested in an independent validation cohort consisting of roughly 20 hyperthyroidism patients and some 16 patients who later progressed to ophthalmopathy. The approximately 100 discovery patients were randomly split 7:3 into training and test sets. The study also compared thyroid tissue and blood T-cell repertoires from about six Graves' hyperthyroidism patients. Once sampling was done, hyperthyroidism patients were given methimazole at a starting dose of 30 mg daily, whereas ophthalmopathy patients were given high-dose intravenous methylprednisolone. The paper reports TCR Vbeta CDR3 sequencing of some 140 peripheral blood samples: 43 ophthalmopathy, roughly 80 hyperthyroidism and approximately 17 progressor patients. Beyond this particular receptor, the publication reports: Blood samples also contained most of the expanded thyroid clonotypes (frequency above 0.001), which suggests that blood repertoires may reflect thyroid immune responses. In validation, progression to ophthalmopathy was predicted by the model with almost 71% sensitivity and 72.22% specificity, a median of approximately 7.1 months before onset. Sample size was not statistically predetermined, and blinding of investigators to group allocation was not performed. A 13 V-J signature model separated ophthalmopathy from stable hyperthyroidism, with around 90% sensitivity and 81% to 82% specificity in cross-validation and 80%/75% in testing.

This clonotype came up many times. Its antigen is unknown. No much larger clone is present one base from it, and per-base qualities are unavailable. Graves' hyperthyroidism was defined as stable when no progression to ophthalmopathy occurred over 18 months of follow-up. Hyperthyroidism patients were newly diagnosed, had a disease duration of under 2 months, and were aged 18 to 65 years. The study excluded patients with uncontrolled infections, other autoimmune diseases, pregnancy or lactation. Diagnoses were based on clinical symptoms, serum thyroxine and TRAb, thyroid ultrasound and orbital computed tomography. Ficoll-Paque density gradient centrifugation was used to isolate PBMCs from 10 ml of fresh peripheral blood. Trizol reagent was used to extract total RNA, and RNA quality was then checked on an Agilent 2100 Bioanalyzer. The TCR beta CDR3 regions were amplified from RNA transcripts. The TCR CDR3 was subjected to a first round of RT-PCR using the HTBI primer set and the Qiagen OneStep RT-PCR kit. The libraries were constructed in a second round of multiplex PCR and then size-selected and purified. Libraries were sequenced paired-end with 100 bp reads on an Illumina HiSeq2000. Under the source paper's analysis protocol: Raw data were processed with SOAPnuke, discarding reads with adapters, uncalled bases, mean Phred below 15, or no exact constant-primer or identifier match. COPE v1.2.5 was used to merge high-quality paired reads, and clonotypes were defined as unique nucleotide sequences. MiTCR v1.1 was used to align the clonotypes against IMGT TRBV, TRBD and TRBJ reference segments. The analysis included only V-J combinations with a frequency above 0.0001, which together covered more than 99% of the repertoires. The TCS score was defined as the ratio of F50 (clonal expansion) to E x V (chaos), calculated using BLOSUM62-based TCRdist between CDR3 peptides within each V-J. Welch's t-statistics and random forest reduced roughly 500 V-J features to some 14, which were used in a naive Bayes classifier (R e1071). TCRdb ran its own pipeline on the public reads, namely fastp trimming at Q25 and MiXCR clone calling, and kept in-frame beta chains. Under each unique CDR3 protein, matching rows form one entry showing the most common genes and DNA. In this record, the V and J calls reflect TCRdb's handling and not the investigators' own analysis. For this sample the table gives a few hundred thousand distinct CDR3 sequences, of which about 20% were detected only once. The top ten constitute 26% of the sample.

Cut back by 7 bases and 4 bases, the V and J ends lie 11 bases apart. The CDR3 runs 13 amino acids, cysteine and phenylalanine included. This entry keeps only the CDR3 DNA: 39 bases, framed from base 1. The germline V gene (reference sequence) specifies LNHDA as CDR1 and SQIVND as CDR2. This clonotype was sampled from a man aged 18 to 35 with Graves' hyperthyroidism. The rearranged segments are TRBV19 and TRBJ1-5; the D region possibly corresponds to TRBD1 (6 bases align). Sequences were obtained from blood. CDR3 loop: CASNRGQNQPQHF. The DNA sequence is as follows: TGTGCCAGTAATCGCGGACAGAATCAGCCCCAGCATTTT.